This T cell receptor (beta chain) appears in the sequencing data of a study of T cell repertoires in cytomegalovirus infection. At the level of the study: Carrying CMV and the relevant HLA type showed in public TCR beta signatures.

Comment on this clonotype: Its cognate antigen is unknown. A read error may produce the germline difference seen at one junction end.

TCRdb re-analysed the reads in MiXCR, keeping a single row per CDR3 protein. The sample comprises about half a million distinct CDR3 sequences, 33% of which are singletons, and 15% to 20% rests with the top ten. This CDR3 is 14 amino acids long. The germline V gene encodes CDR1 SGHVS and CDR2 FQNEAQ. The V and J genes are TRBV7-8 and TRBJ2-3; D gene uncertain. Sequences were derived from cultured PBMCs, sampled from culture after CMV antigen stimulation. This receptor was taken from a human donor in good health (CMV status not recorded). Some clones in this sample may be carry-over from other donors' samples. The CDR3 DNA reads TGTGCCAGCAGCATAGCTGCCCTCACAGATACGCAGTATTTT. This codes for CASSIAALTDTQYF.